This is a list of T cell receptor beta chains from one sample in a study of T-cell reconstitution after alpha-beta-depleted transplantation in children. A single record per CDR3 protein comes from TCRdb applying MiXCR to the PCR reads. The sample has about 200,000 distinct CDR3 sequences, 5% to 7.5% seen once. The sequences come from PBMCs, collected before TCRalphabeta/CD19-depleted stem cell transplant. The receptors were gathered from a girl under three years old with combined immunodeficiency, due to receive a stem cell transplant. Each CDR3 is given with its conserved first and last residue. The D gene is left open where the match is weak. Some rows mark clone size as missing; the rest say once, few, many or name a class of expanded clone.

j_call | v_call | d_call | clone_size | cdr3_aa | cdr3_nt
TRBJ2-3 | TRBV7-3 | NA | few | CASSLGLSAADTQYF | TGTGCCAGCAGCCTAGGACTTTCTGCGGCAGATACGCAGTATTTT
TRBJ2-5 | TRBV2 | TRBD2 | many | CASSDFSGSQETQYF | TGTGCCAGCAGTGATTTTAGCGGGAGCCAAGAGACCCAGTACTTC
TRBJ2-1 | TRBV15 | NA | many | CATHPRGVNPYNEQFF | TGTGCCACACATCCACGGGGAGTCAACCCCTACAATGAGCAGTTCTTC
TRBJ2-1 | TRBV30 | TRBD1 | medium-sized | CAWSGDRGYNEQFF | TGTGCCTGGAGTGGGGACAGGGGCTACAATGAGCAGTTCTTC
TRBJ2-1 | TRBV28 | TRBD1 | many | CAVRGTGLTYNEQFF | TGTGCCGTCCGCGGGACAGGACTTACCTACAATGAGCAGTTCTTC
TRBJ2-1 | TRBV4-3 | TRBD2 | NA | CASSQDQLAASSYNEQFF | TGCGCCAGCAGCCAAGATCAACTAGCGGCTAGCTCCTACAATGAGCAGTTCTTC
TRBJ2-1 | TRBV4-1 | NA | many | CASSQPTRRPLTYNEQFF | TGCGCCAGCAGCCAACCTACTAGAAGACCCTTAACCTACAATGAGCAGTTCTTC
TRBJ1-1 | TRBV11-2 | NA | few | CASSPEVPEAFF | TGTGCCAGCAGCCCCGAGGTACCCGAAGCTTTCTTT
TRBJ2-1 | TRBV28 | NA | few | CASSGPGPRRNEQFF | TGTGCCAGCTCTGGGCCGGGACCCCGCCGGAATGAGCAGTTCTTC
TRBJ2-7 | TRBV28 | NA | many | CASSLAGAPYEQYF | TGTGCCAGCAGTTTGGCAGGTGCTCCCTACGAGCAGTACTTC
TRBJ1-1 | TRBV20-1 | NA | few | CSARDQGDGRRNTEAFF | TGCAGTGCTAGAGATCAAGGGGATGGCAGGAGGAACACTGAAGCTTTCTTT
TRBJ2-1 | TRBV5-1 | NA | many | CASSLYTGPWGYNEQFF | TGCGCCAGCAGCCTATATACAGGCCCTTGGGGCTACAATGAGCAGTTCTTC
TRBJ2-1 | TRBV7-8 | NA | many | CASSLSQRNEQFF | TGTGCCAGCAGCTTATCCCAGCGCAATGAGCAGTTCTTC
TRBJ2-7 | TRBV29-1 | TRBD2 | many | CSVAGLAGSSYEQYF | TGCAGCGTAGCCGGACTAGCGGGATCTTCCTACGAGCAGTACTTC
TRBJ1-2 | TRBV20-1 | NA | many | CSARAGYGYGYTF | TGCAGTGCTAGGGCAGGGTACGGTTACGGCTACACCTTC
TRBJ2-7 | TRBV12-3/TRBV12-4 | TRBD2 | many | CASSFGDTSGYEQYF | TGTGCCAGCAGTTTTGGGGATACTAGCGGTTACGAGCAGTACTTC
TRBJ1-5 | TRBV29-1 | TRBD1 | many | CSVGGTGDQPQHF | TGCAGCGTTGGTGGGACAGGAGATCAGCCCCAGCATTTT
TRBJ2-1 | TRBV4-3 | NA | many | CASSPPGRYNEQFF | TGCGCCAGCAGCCCCCCTGGCCGGTACAATGAGCAGTTCTTC
TRBJ1-5 | TRBV28 | NA | many | CASSLSGVRRFGNQPQHF | TGTGCCAGCAGTTTGTCAGGGGTAAGGAGATTTGGCAATCAGCCCCAGCATTTT
TRBJ2-3 | TRBV29-1 | TRBD1 | many | CSALTGLEDDTQYF | TGCAGCGCTCTGACAGGGTTGGAGGACGATACGCAGTATTTT
TRBJ2-5 | TRBV12-3/TRBV12-4 | NA | many | CASSLTRAETQYF | TGTGCCAGCAGTTTAACCAGGGCGGAGACCCAGTACTTC
TRBJ2-6 | TRBV5-1 | TRBD1 | NA | CASSLGGTATSGANVLTF | TGCGCCAGCAGCTTGGGGGGGACAGCTACTTCTGGGGCCAACGTCCTGACTTTC
TRBJ2-5 | TRBV28 | NA | many | CASSSYEDGKTQYF | TGTGCCAGCAGTTCCTATGAGGATGGGAAGACCCAGTACTTC
TRBJ2-2 | TRBV3-1 | NA | many | CASSQDPRRLSNTGELFF | TGTGCCAGCAGCCAAGATCCTCGGCGCTTATCGAACACCGGGGAGCTGTTTTTT
TRBJ1-6 | TRBV14 | NA | many | CASSGELSYNSPLHF | TGTGCCAGCAGCGGGGAGCTCTCCTATAATTCACCCCTCCACTTT
TRBJ2-3 | TRBV4-1 | NA | many | CASSQVWGTDTQYF | TGCGCCAGCAGCCAGGTTTGGGGCACAGATACGCAGTATTTT
TRBJ2-5 | TRBV12-3/TRBV12-4 | NA | many | CASSLSLAETQYF | TGTGCCAGCAGTTTATCCCTAGCGGAGACCCAGTACTTC
TRBJ2-7 | TRBV3-1 | NA | NA | CASSQDWTGYEQYF | TGTGCCAGCAGCCAAGATTGGACCGGCTACGAGCAGTACTTC
TRBJ2-7 | TRBV14 | NA | many | CASSQEDTPFDEQYF | TGTGCCAGCAGCCAAGAGGACACACCCTTTGACGAGCAGTACTTC
TRBJ2-2 | TRBV19 | TRBD2 | NA | CASSPSGTISPYTGELFF | TGTGCCAGTAGCCCGTCGGGGACTATCTCTCCTTACACCGGGGAGCTGTTTTTT
TRBJ2-7 | TRBV28 | NA | many | CASSSSDRYYFYEQYF | TGTGCCAGCAGTTCCTCTGACAGATACTACTTCTACGAGCAGTACTTC